Given below is one T cell receptor (beta chain) in context. The data are from a study of cytomegalovirus exposure and HLA in healthy donors. Germline trimming cut 1 base from V and 4 bases from J; bases unmatched to any gene: 8. Germline V gene lookup returns CDR1 SGHTA and CDR2 FQGNSA. The CDR3 consists of 16 residues. Researchers ran the PCR with 60 Vbeta and 13 Jbeta primers. The repertoire was sequenced with immunoSEQ multiplex PCR; TCRdb's copy has only in-frame clones and lacks some. The sample yields 150,000 or so clones, almost 80% seen once. The sample comprised PBMCs. The clonotype was recovered from a woman in her forties or fifties in good health and CMV-seropositive. The chain carries TRBV7-2 and TRBJ1-2; TRBD1 matches 8 bases. This CDR3 reads CASSLDGRGRVYGYTF. CDR3 sequence (DNA): TGTGCCAGCAGCTTAGATGGCAGGGGGCGTGTCTATGGCTACACCTTC.